Below, 11 T cell receptor beta chains from the same sample are listed, as sequenced in a study of blood T cell repertoires in COVID-19. Clones were read by immunoSEQ multiplex PCR, and TCRdb kept only the in-frame ones, dropping some. The profile shows some 330,000 clones, roughly 87% of them singletons. Sequenced: PBMCs or T cells enriched from blood (not recorded which). The source of these receptors is a woman between 50 and 59 years old who had recovered from COVID-19.

The chain joins TRBV9 to TRBJ1-2; TRBD1 aligns across 8 bases. CDR1 is SGDLS, CDR2 YYNGEE, per germline. The CDR3 has 15 residues. Trimming at V came to 4 bases and at J to 6 bases, leaving 11 bases not matched to a gene. The CDR3 is CASSPRTGNLHGYTF. The DNA of the CDR3 is TGTGCCAGCAGCCCACGGACAGGGAATCTCCATGGCTACACCTTC.

The chain employs TRBV2 and TRBJ2-7; 11 bases fit TRBD2. J gave up 4 bases and V 7 bases, and 15 bases lay outside the gene matches. The CDR3 loop spans 17 amino acids. Germline CDR1 SNHLY, CDR2 FYNNEI. The DNA of the CDR3 is TGTGCCAGCACCGAGAACACCCTAGCGGGGGGCCTATACGAGCAGTACTTC. Encoded protein: CASTENTLAGGLYEQYF. Drawing the rest from reference TRBV2 and TRBJ2-7, the complete variable domain is EPEVTQTPSHQVTQMGQEVILRCVPISNHLYFYWYRQILGQKVEFLVSFYNNEISEKSEIFDDQFSVERPDGSNFTLKIRSTKLEDSAMYFCASTENTLAGGLYEQYFGPGTRLTVT.

This clone appeared a few times. This chain connects TRBV19 to TRBJ1-6, with TRBD1 matching over 9 bases. Germline assignment: CDR1 LNHDA and CDR2 SQIVND (reference sequence). J was trimmed by 4 bases and V by 3 bases; bases with no gene match: 1. The CDR3 is 15 residues long. The CDR3 region is CASSMGTGYNSPLHF. The CDR3 DNA is TGTGCCAGTAGTATGGGGACAGGGTATAATTCACCCCTCCACTTT.

This chain connects TRBV7-2 to TRBJ1-3; no reliable D call. The CDR3 is made up of 13 amino acids. Germline V CDR1 and CDR2: SGHTA, FQGNSA. V was shortened by 5 bases and J by 4 bases, with 9 bases between the two germline ends. Here the CDR3 DNA reads TGTGCCAGCAGCCCCGAAACAGGAAACACCATATATTTT. Translating it yields CASSPETGNTIYF.

This clone has more than one count but fewer than ten. The V and J genes are TRBV5-4 and TRBJ1-4, with 8 nucleotides matching TRBD1. The CDR3 sequence is 14 residues long. Germline assignment: CDR1 SGHNT and CDR2 YYREEE (reference sequence). The ends lost 0 bases at V and 7 bases at J; junction bases unmatched: 2. This chain's CDR3 is CASSLDRGGEKLFF. CDR3 bases: TGTGCCAGCAGCTTGGACAGGGGGGGTGAAAAACTGTTTTTT. Combining the CDR3 with reference TRBV5-4 and TRBJ1-4 gives the whole variable domain ETGVTQSPTHLIKTRGQQVTLRCSSQSGHNTVSWYQQALGQGPQFIFQYYREEENGRGNFPPRFSGLQFPNYSSELNVNALELDDSALYLCASSLDRGGEKLFFGSGTQLSVL.

The chain is built from TRBV7-2 and TRBJ2-3; 11 bases are a match to TRBD1. V lost 3 bases and J lost 1; bases outside the gene matches: 3. The germline V gene has CDR1 SGHTA and CDR2 FQGNSA. This CDR3 is 16 amino acids long. CDR3 sequence: CASSFGTGGGTDTQYF. DNA for the CDR3: TGTGCCAGCAGCTTCGGGACAGGGGGAGGCACAGATACGCAGTATTTT.

This chain links TRBV21-1 with TRBJ2-1; the D call in the table, TRBD2, was not verified against the DNA. TRBV21-1 is labeled a pseudogene. The CDR3 length is 10 residues. CDR3 region: CASSTYEQFF. In nucleotides, the CDR3 is TGTGCCAGCAGCACCTATGAGCAGTTCTTC.

The chain employs TRBV4-3 and TRBJ1-2; 8 bases map to TRBD1. V was clipped by 0 bases and J by 5 bases; unmatched bases: 2. The CDR3 is 14 residues long. Germline lookup yields CDR1 LGHNA and CDR2 YSLEER. This CDR3 reads CASSQDGQGYGYTF. The CDR3, as DNA: TGCGCCAGCAGCCAAGATGGACAGGGTTATGGCTACACCTTC.

The chain combines TRBV9 with TRBJ2-1; D gene unclear. V shed 3 bases and J shed 6 bases, with 7 bases lying between them. Germline V CDR1 and CDR2: SGDLS, YYNGEE. The CDR3 runs to 12 residues. CDR3 sequence (DNA): TGTGCCAGCAGCGACTTGGTCAATGAGCAGTTCTTC. This sequence encodes CASSDLVNEQFF.

The rearrangement uses TRBV30 and TRBJ1-2; D is unclear. The CDR3 covers 13 residues. The V gene lost 3 bases and the J gene lost 4 bases, with 12 bases spanning the gap. Germline V gene sequence: CDR1 GTSNPN, CDR2 SVGIG (reference sequence). The CDR3 here is CAWRGAATYGYTF. CDR3 coding DNA: TGTGCCTGGAGGGGAGCAGCTACCTATGGCTACACCTTC.

The rearrangement links TRBV29-1 to TRBJ1-5; 7 bases map to TRBD1. The CDR3 has 14 residues. CDR1 and CDR2 (germline): SQVTM, ANQGSEA. The V and J ends lost 4 bases and 3 bases, in that order; junction bases with no gene match: 6. This CDR3 reads CSVVIGTVNQPQHF. As DNA, the CDR3 is TGCAGCGTTGTAATAGGGACAGTCAATCAGCCCCAGCATTTT. The full variable domain, rest sourced from reference TRBV29-1 and TRBJ1-5, is SAVISQKPSRDICQRGTSLTIQCQVDSQVTMMFWYRQQPGQSLTLIATANQGSEATYESGFVIDKFPISRPNLTFSTLTVSNMSPEDSSIYLCSVVIGTVNQPQHFGDGTRLSIL.